The following is a TCR beta chain sequence with its context. The V and J ends lost 4 bases and 1 base respectively, with 13 bases between them. Looked up from germline, CDR1 is LGHNA and CDR2 is YSLEER. CDR3 length equals 15 residues. Participants, roughly 18 to 90 years old, spanned 25 or so US areas. Assay: immunoSEQ multiplex PCR; the TCRdb copy retains only in-frame clones and omits some. Here the sample spans 350,000 to 400,000 clones, over 75% being singletons. The sample originates from a study of blood T cell repertoires in COVID-19. This sequence was found in a young woman with acute COVID-19. Sequencing was done on a sample of PBMCs or T cells enriched from blood (not recorded which). This chain uses TRBV4-3 with TRBJ1-1, with D perhaps TRBD1 (6 bases). The chain's CDR3 is CASSRGQRTNTEAFF. The CDR3 DNA follows: TGCGCCAGCAGCCGCGGACAGAGGACGAACACTGAAGCTTTCTTT.